This section outlines one TCR beta chain sequence together with its context. Its cognate antigen has yet to be identified. Base qualities are not at hand, and no much larger clone is one base apart. The data originate from a study of T cell repertoires in cytomegalovirus infection (dated by TCRdb to between 2017 and 2020). Context from the whole study: Donor HLA type was relevant to the analysis, as public TCR beta signatures indicated carriage of CMV infection together with the matching HLA type.

TCRdb shows the sequencer as Illumina HiSeq 1500. TCRdb trimmed the raw reads at Q25, called clones with MiXCR and kept productive beta chains. Identical CDR3 protein sequences are pooled into one entry, listed with their most common genes and DNA. The sample profile shows about 230,000 distinct CDR3 sequences; approximately 24% of them were found once. The ten largest clonotypes hold 18% of the sample. Including cysteine and phenylalanine, the CDR3 has 17 amino acids. Solely the CDR3 DNA is kept, with 51 bases framed from the first base. A distance of 12 bases separates the germline ends of V and J, which lose 0 bases and 1 base respectively. As encoded in the germline V gene (reference sequence), CDR1 is MNHNY while CDR2 is SVGAGI. The research as a whole found: Carriers of CMV infection plus the relevant HLA type were discriminated by the cumulative frequency of public TCR beta family members in the study cohort and in an independent roughly 320-donor cohort. The ex vivo response was dominated by HLA-C-restricted CMV-specific TCR beta clonotypes, and the single most frequent clonotype in two of eight donors was supplied by these HLA-C-restricted clonotypes.

This sequence was found in a human donor in good health (CMV status not recorded). Some clones in this sample may be carry-over from other donors' samples. The chain joins TRBV6-6 to TRBJ2-2, with TRBD1 as a weak D call on 5 bases. Specimen: CD8+ T cells from PBMCs. Here is the DNA: TGTGCCAGCAGTTACTCGACAGCCGTAGTGAACACCGGGGAGCTGTTTTTT. Translated, this gives CASSYSTAVVNTGELFF.